The rows below give T cell receptor beta chains drawn from one sample of a study of OX40 agonist ivuxolimab in advanced cancers. Assay used: immunoSEQ multiplex PCR; TCRdb lists only in-frame clones, some missing. The profile shows fewer than 45,000 clones, roughly 89% of them singletons. The specimen was CD4+ or CD8+ T cells sorted from blood, collected in a trial of the OX40 agonist ivuxolimab. These receptors all come from an adult with an advanced solid tumor such as melanoma, head and neck, liver or kidney cancer. Each CDR3 is given with its conserved first and last residue.

len: 13; v_gene: TRBV7-9; CDR3aa: CASSLNGDTEAFF
len: 15; v_gene: TRBV19; CDR3aa: CASSIPSGQRNTIYF
len: 14; v_gene: TRBV6-5; CDR3aa: CASSYDRTSYEQYF
len: 17; v_gene: TRBV27; CDR3aa: CASSSRPPGGLGSPLHF
len: 13; v_gene: TRBV2; CDR3aa: CASRGQAGEKLFF
len: 15; v_gene: TRBV7-2; CDR3aa: CASSLAGTATYEQYF
len: 14; v_gene: TRBV5-4; CDR3aa: CASSLERGFNEQFF
len: 12; v_gene: TRBV11-2; CDR3aa: CASSFRDTEAFF
len: 14; v_gene: TRBV10-3; CDR3aa: CAISEQQGGQPQHF
len: 13; v_gene: TRBV12-5; CDR3aa: CASALGGKDEQYF
len: 17; v_gene: TRBV5-5; CDR3aa: CASSRRGPTGSNTEAFF
len: 13; v_gene: TRBV29-1; CDR3aa: CSVGHNLNYGYTF
len: 16; v_gene: TRBV11-2; CDR3aa: CASSFLIRVDTDTQYF
len: 14; v_gene: TRBV5-1; CDR3aa: CASSLTGEGYEQYF
len: 13; v_gene: TRBV7-8; CDR3aa: CASSSTRSYEQYF
len: 13; v_gene: TRBV7-3; CDR3aa: CASSFGTAYEQYF
len: 14; v_gene: TRBV5-1; CDR3aa: CASSLYDSNYGYTF
len: 14; v_gene: TRBV11-2; CDR3aa: CASSDRGRGYGYTF
len: 12; v_gene: TRBV6-1; CDR3aa: CASSSDGDEQYF
len: 15; v_gene: TRBV5-5; CDR3aa: CASRSTPAYQETQYF
len: 17; v_gene: TRBV7-9; CDR3aa: CASSLIRDTKSVTEAFF
len: 13; v_gene: TRBV29-1; CDR3aa: CSAGGSDTYEQYF
len: 16; v_gene: TRBV10-3; CDR3aa: CAISERAADSNQPQHF
len: 15; v_gene: TRBV6-5; CDR3aa: CASSSRVPRDNEQFF
len: 12; v_gene: TRBV11-1; CDR3aa: CASSLGIDGYTF
len: 14; v_gene: TRBV15; CDR3aa: CATSRDRPSYEQYF
len: 15; v_gene: TRBV5-1; CDR3aa: CASSSEGANGDTIYF
len: 17; v_gene: TRBV10-3; CDR3aa: CAISELGQAESNYGYTF
len: 16; v_gene: TRBV28; CDR3aa: CASSLAGSVSGNTIYF
len: 15; v_gene: TRBV18; CDR3aa: CASSPPPGNTDTQYF
len: 15; v_gene: TRBV7-9; CDR3aa: CASSSPGRTQETQYF
len: 14; v_gene: TRBV7-3; CDR3aa: CASSLLQGNTEAFF
len: 13; v_gene: TRBV7-7; CDR3aa: CASSSINYNEQFF
len: 15; v_gene: TRBV9; CDR3aa: CASSVVDSRRYGYTF
len: 15; v_gene: TRBV5-1; CDR3aa: CASSLPGRQGGELFF
len: 12; v_gene: TRBV19; CDR3aa: CASRRLNQPQHF
len: 15; v_gene: TRBV15; CDR3aa: CATSFRQGRGNTIYF
len: 14; v_gene: TRBV6-6; CDR3aa: CASSYPTTGNEQFF
len: 16; v_gene: TRBV7-9; CDR3aa: CASSHDRSRAHYEQYF
len: 16; v_gene: TRBV6-1; CDR3aa: CASSEALGQGSYEQYF
len: 14; v_gene: TRBV5-1; CDR3aa: CASSLGRETYEQHF
len: 13; v_gene: TRBV28; CDR3aa: CASRNGQDYGYTF